Each of the 9 T cell receptor beta chains below was sequenced from the same sample in a study of immune heterogeneity within non-small cell lung tumors. Samples each supplied about 610 ng of bulk tumor genomic DNA as template. Widely spaced biopsies, several per primary tumor, were obtained at surgery. Patients with untreated, newly diagnosed non-small cell lung cancer underwent curative surgery. It was a multiplex PCR that amplified TCR beta CDR3, with 32 V and 13 J primers. TCRdb recomputed calls from the multiplex PCR reads with MiXCR, one row per CDR3 protein. The table includes approximately 3,000 distinct CDR3 sequences, 25% to 30% detected once. The sequenced material came from lung tumor tissue. The receptors were gathered from a man between 60 and 75 years old with non-small cell lung cancer.

Sample share makes this clonotype medium-sized. The chain's CDR3 is CASSLGQPTDTQYF. CDR3 sequence (DNA): TGTGCCAGCAGCTTAGGACAACCCACAGATACGCAGTATTTT. The V gene is TRBV11-3, the J gene TRBJ2-3; D ambiguous. Germline V lookup: CDR1 SGHNT, CDR2 YENEEA. V was pared by 1 base and J by 2 bases, with 7 bases between. CDR3 length: 14 residues.

For this clonotype: A junction end diverges from the germline sequence, so it may reflect a read error. This chain uses TRBV2 with TRBJ2-5; D is unclear. The CDR3 sequence is 16 residues long. Germline CDR1 reads SNHLY; CDR2 reads FYNNEI. CDR3 nucleotides: TGTGCCATCAGTGAAGGCCGGGCCAGATACCAAGAGACCCAGTACTTC. As protein: CAISEGRARYQETQYF. Full variable domain (remainder filled in from reference TRBV2 and TRBJ2-5): EPEVTQTPSHQVTQMGQEVILRCVPISNHLYFYWYRQILGQKVEFLVSFYNNEISEKSEIFDDQFSVERPDGSNFTLKIRSTKLEDSAMYFCAISEGRARYQETQYFGPGTRLLVL.

As concerns this clonotype: A much more abundant neighbour one base away suggests this may be a read error. This chain connects TRBV7-9 to TRBJ2-7, with D hard to call. The CDR3 runs to 11 residues. From germline, CDR1 is SEHNR and CDR2 FQNEAQ (reference sequence). In DNA form, the CDR3 reads TGTGCCAGCAGCCGAACCTACGAGCGGTACTTC. Translating gives CASSRTYERYF.

The CDR3 loop reads CGCRDNPNQPQHF. In DNA form, the CDR3 reads TGTGGCTGCCGTGACAACCCCAATCAGCCCCAGCATTTT. The V gene is TRBV30, the J gene TRBJ1-5, with D hard to call. This CDR3 has 13 residues. CDR1 is GTSNPN, CDR2 SVGIG, per germline (reference sequence).

This clonotype appeared once. A much larger clone lies one base from this, so it may be a read error. The V call is TRBV5-1, the J call TRBJ2-3, with a tentative D call TRBD2 (7 bases). CDR1 is SGHRS and CDR2 is YFSETQ in the germline V gene. The CDR3 has 13 residues. V was cut by 7 bases and J by 2 bases, with 11 bases left in between. In nucleotides, the CDR3 is TGCGCCAGCGGGGGGGCCCTCACAGATACGCAGTATTTT. It translates to CASGGALTDTQYF.

This rearrangement joins TRBV28 to TRBJ2-2; possibly TRBD1 or TRBD2 for D (5 bases each). V was shortened by 6 bases and J by 2 bases, with 10 bases between the two germline ends. CDR1 is MDHEN, CDR2 SYDVKM, per germline. The CDR3 contains 14 residues. CDR3 amino acids: CASRRGTNTGELFF. The CDR3, as DNA: TGTGCCAGCAGGAGGGGAACAAACACCGGGGAGCTGTTTTTT.

This clonotype was found a few times. The chain recombines TRBV28 with TRBJ2-1, with D possibly being TRBD1 (5 bases). The CDR3 is 14 amino acids. The germline gives CDR1 MDHEN, CDR2 SYDVKM. Trimming shortened V by 8 bases and J by 5 bases, and 16 bases separated the two germline ends. The CDR3 protein is CASGRLVRDNEQFF. The CDR3 DNA reads as TGTGCCAGCGGTCGATTAGTCAGGGACAATGAGCAGTTCTTC.

This clonotype was picked up one time. Being one base from a much bigger clone, this may be a read error. The V and J genes are TRBV19 and TRBJ2-5; 7 nucleotides agree with TRBD2. This CDR3 contains 16 residues. From germline, CDR1 is LNHDA and CDR2 SQIVND (reference sequence). J lost 4 bases, V lost 4 bases, and 12 bases had no gene match. CDR3 coding DNA: TGTGCCAGTAGTACCCTGGAAGCGGGACGTGGAGAGACCCAGTACTTC. Translating gives CASSTLEAGRGETQYF. The variable domain in full, with the rest retrieved from reference TRBV19 and TRBJ2-5, is DGGITQSPKYLFRKEGQNVTLSCEQNLNHDAMYWYRQDPGQGLRLIYYSQIVNDFQKGDIAEGYSVSREKKESFPLTVTSAQKNPTAFYLCASSTLEAGRGETQYFGPGTRLLVL.

With respect to this clonotype: It may be a read error: a sequence one base away is much more abundant. The chain couples TRBV12-3 or TRBV12-4 to TRBJ2-1, with a tentative D call TRBD1 (5 bases). V shed 6 bases and J shed 12 bases, with 18 bases lying between them. The CDR3 runs to 13 residues. CDR3 sequence (DNA): TGTGCCAGCAGCCCTCAGGGCCCGGATGGGCAGTTCTTC. This sequence encodes CASSPQGPDGQFF.